Listed here are 9 T cell receptor beta chains from one sample, sequenced in a study of blood T cell repertoires in COVID-19 (TCRdb year 2020). The method behind the library was the immunoSEQ multiplex PCR assay. In TCRdb, the immuneACCESS table is reduced to in-frame sequences with V and J assigned. These tables do not hold every clone; where another copy was compared, an unresolved V gene accounts for under half, and the others remain unexplained. The sample data list about 400,000 clones, and roughly 86% of these were observed just once. Of the sample, roughly 1.9% falls within the top ten clones. The sequenced material came from PBMCs or T cells enriched from blood (not recorded which). These receptors were collected from a middle-aged woman with acute COVID-19.

The rearrangement joins TRBV15 to TRBJ2-7, with 7 nucleotides matching TRBD2. The CDR3 consists of 14 residues. Germline loops: CDR1 LNHNV, CDR2 YYDKDF (reference sequence). Trimming removed 7 bases from V and 0 bases from J; junction bases left unmatched: 6. The CDR3 loop is CATTRGGVSYEQYF. In nucleotides, the CDR3 is TGTGCCACCACTAGGGGAGGGGTCTCCTACGAGCAGTACTTC.

The chain combines TRBV29-1 with TRBJ2-7, with 8 bases identical to TRBD2. After removal of 4 bases from V and 3 bases from J, the junction contained 5 bases not matched to a gene. The CDR3 spans 13 residues. Germline-derived CDR1 and CDR2 are SQVTM and ANQGSEA. CDR3 residues: CSVVVGGVYEQYF. CDR3 nucleotides: TGCAGCGTTGTGGTCGGGGGGGTCTACGAGCAGTACTTC.

This rearrangement joins TRBV7-6 to TRBJ2-3, with D perhaps TRBD2 (6 bases). Deletions cut 4 bases from V and 6 bases from J, with 26 bases between. CDR1 SGHVS and CDR2 FNYEAQ come from the germline V gene. The CDR3 runs to 18 residues. The CDR3 spells CASSSGGLRGPGPDTQYF. In nucleotides, the CDR3 is TGTGCCAGCAGCTCTGGGGGGTTGCGGGGCCCCGGCCCGGATACGCAGTATTTT.

V gene TRBV12-3 or TRBV12-4 combines with J gene TRBJ2-7; TRBD1 might be the D (6 bases). Trimming removed 5 bases from V and 6 bases from J, with 11 bases in between. This CDR3 is 12 amino acids long. CDR3 nucleotides: TGTGCCAGCAGTCGAGGGGGAGCCGAGCAGTACTTC. It codes for CASSRGGAEQYF.

This chain links TRBV18 with TRBJ2-2; TRBD2 aligns across 8 bases. CDR1 is KGHSH, CDR2 LQKENI, per germline. This CDR3 has 15 amino acids. J lost 4 bases, V lost 6 bases, and 7 bases had no gene match. CDR3 residues: CASSLGLAITGELFF. In nucleotides, the CDR3 is TGTGCCAGCTCCCTAGGACTAGCTATCACCGGGGAGCTGTTTTTT.

The gene calls are TRBV5-1 and TRBJ1-1; D not certain. The germline V gene has CDR1 SGHRS and CDR2 YFSETQ. V was cut by 2 bases and J by 1 base, with 9 bases left in between. This CDR3 spans 14 amino acids. CDR3 nucleotide sequence: TGCGCCAGCAGCTTACGTGACACGAACACTGAAGCTTTCTTT. It yields the protein CASSLRDTNTEAFF. Complete variable domain (other parts from reference TRBV5-1 and TRBJ1-1): KAGVTQTPRYLIKTRGQQVTLSCSPISGHRSVSWYQQTPGQGLQFLFEYFSETQRNKGNFPGRFSGRQFSNSRSEMNVSTLELGDSALYLCASSLRDTNTEAFFGQGTRLTVV.

This sequence joins TRBV5-1 and TRBJ2-7, with no clear D. V lost 1 base and J 2 bases, leaving 10 bases between the germline ends. The CDR3 consists of 14 residues. Germline CDR1 SGHRS, CDR2 YFSETQ. The CDR3 nucleotides read TGCGCCAGCAGCTTGAAGACGGAGCCCTACGAGCAGTACTTC. Residues: CASSLKTEPYEQYF.

The chain couples TRBV7-2 to TRBJ1-3; tentative D call: TRBD1 (5 bases). Trimming shortened V by 11 bases and J by 8 bases, and 13 bases separated the two germline ends. The CDR3 totals 11 residues. Per germline, CDR1 SGHTA and CDR2 FQGNSA. CDR3 coding DNA: TGTGCCGGCCAGGGCCGGGACACCATATATTTT. It translates to CAGQGRDTIYF.

The rearrangement uses TRBV12-2 and TRBJ2-1; TRBD1, the D gene given by the table, was not confirmed from the DNA. TRBV12-2 is described as a pseudogene. The CDR3 consists of 13 residues. The CDR3 DNA follows: TGTGCAAGTCGCCCCAGGGGGCCGTGTGAGCAGTTCTTC. Amino acid sequence: CASRPRGPCEQFF.